Below, 17 T cell receptor beta chains from the same sample are listed, as sequenced in a study of blood T cell repertoires in COVID-19. Here immunoSEQ multiplex PCR was the method, and the copy in TCRdb shows in-frame clones only, minus some. Of 110,000 to 150,000 clones listed, around four fifths are singletons. Material: PBMCs or T cells enriched from blood (not recorded which). The receptors were gathered from a woman aged 40 to 50 who had recovered from COVID-19.

V usage is TRBV6-5 and J usage is TRBJ1-2; 8 bases match TRBD1. Germline CDR1 and CDR2: MNHEY and SVGAGI. CDR3 size: 13 residues. Unmatched junction bases numbered 4, after V lost 6 bases and J lost 4 bases. As DNA, the CDR3 is TGTGCCAGCAGATCCACAGGGGGCTATGGCTACACCTTC. Its translation: CASRSTGGYGYTF.

The chain recombines TRBV4-1 with TRBJ1-6; D is uncertain. The V gene's germline CDR1 is MGHRA and CDR2 YSYEKL. The length of the CDR3 is 15 residues. Between the trimmed V and J ends, which lost 4 bases and 0 bases, there was a span of 7 bases. The CDR3 spells CASSRGSSYNSPLHF. DNA for the CDR3: TGCGCCAGCAGCCGCGGGAGCTCCTATAATTCACCCCTCCACTTT.

The chain recombines TRBV4-1 with TRBJ2-1; D call uncertain. Germline lookup yields CDR1 MGHRA and CDR2 YSYEKL. V shed 2 bases and J shed 7 bases, with 3 bases lying between them. The CDR3 runs to 11 residues. This CDR3 is CASSQLNEQFF. The DNA of the CDR3 is TGCGCCAGCAGCCAACTAAATGAGCAGTTCTTC.

The chain carries TRBV11-2 and TRBJ1-2; D is unresolved. CDR3 length: 17 amino acids. Germline V CDR1 and CDR2: SGHAT, FQNNGV. The germline V and J ends were trimmed by 2 bases and 4 bases, with 20 bases remaining between them. This CDR3 is CASSLQTSRLGSYGYTF. The CDR3 nucleotides are TGTGCCAGCAGCTTACAGACGAGCCGGCTCGGGAGCTATGGCTACACCTTC.

This clone was seen more than once but under ten times. The chain carries TRBV10-1 and TRBJ2-1; TRBD2 matches 12 bases. From germline, CDR1 is WNHNN and CDR2 SYGVQD (reference sequence). V shed 2 bases and J 4 bases; nucleotides not matched to a gene: 6. The CDR3 has 17 amino acids. CDR3 loop: CASSETPGLAGYNEQFF. CDR3 nucleotide sequence: TGCGCCAGCAGTGAGACCCCCGGACTAGCGGGGTACAATGAGCAGTTCTTC.

The table lists this clone with a few counts. The rearrangement uses TRBV5-5 and TRBJ1-1; D is unclear. Germline V gene data show CDR1 as SGHKS and CDR2 as YYEKEE (reference sequence). There are 14 residues in the CDR3. V shed 1 base and J shed 3 bases, with 10 bases lying between them. Here the CDR3 DNA reads TGTGCCAGCAGCTTGCGCGGGTTTGACACTGAAGCTTTCTTT. The encoded protein is CASSLRGFDTEAFF.

The chain joins TRBV11-2 to TRBJ2-5; a possible D gene is TRBD2 (6 bases). Trimming cost V 3 bases and J 5 bases, with 16 bases left between them. The germline gives CDR1 SGHAT, CDR2 FQNNGV. The CDR3 is 15 amino acids. The CDR3 nucleotides read TGTGCCAGCAGCTTCAGACTAGGGATAAGGGAGACCCAGTACTTC. As protein: CASSFRLGIRETQYF.

The rearrangement uses TRBV9 and TRBJ2-1, with TRBD2 matching 11 bases. J lost 4 bases, V lost 3 bases, and 6 bases had no gene match. Germline V gives CDR1 SGDLS, CDR2 YYNGEE. The CDR3 covers 16 residues. CDR3 residues: CASSASGGIRYNEQFF. CDR3 DNA: TGTGCCAGCAGCGCTAGCGGGGGGATCCGTTACAATGAGCAGTTCTTC.

V is TRBV5-1 and J is TRBJ2-1; 11 bases are shared with TRBD2. After removal of 4 bases from V and 3 bases from J, the junction contained 9 bases not matched to a gene. There are 17 residues in the CDR3. Looked up from germline, CDR1 is SGHRS and CDR2 is YFSETQ. CDR3 in DNA: TGCGCCAGCAGCCCGTCTACCGGGACTAGCGGCTACAATGAGCAGTTCTTC. Translating gives CASSPSTGTSGYNEQFF.

The rearrangement links TRBV25-1 to TRBJ2-5; D is perhaps TRBD2 (7 bases). This CDR3 spans 14 amino acids. V was pared by 0 bases and J by 5 bases, with 10 bases between. Germline loops: CDR1 MGHDK, CDR2 SYGVNS. CDR3: CASSEYRGGETQYF. The CDR3 bases are TGTGCCAGCAGTGAATATAGGGGGGGGGAGACCCAGTACTTC.

Turning to this clone: The sample holds other DNA sequences that translate to the same CDR3. The chain uses TRBV29-1 and TRBJ2-1, with a weak D call TRBD2 (7 bases). Trimming took off 1 base at V and 0 bases at J, with 10 bases between the two ends. The CDR3 has 15 amino acids. CDR1 and CDR2 (germline): SQVTM, ANQGSEA. The CDR3 bases are TGCAGCGTTGAAGGGGGGGGCGGCTCCTACAATGAGCAGTTCTTC. Encoded protein: CSVEGGGGSYNEQFF.

The gene calls are TRBV19 and TRBJ1-1; 9 bases fit TRBD1. This CDR3 spans 14 amino acids. The germline V gene has CDR1 LNHDA and CDR2 SQIVND (reference sequence). Unmatched junction bases numbered 3, after V lost 6 bases and J lost 1 base. In DNA form, the CDR3 reads TGTGCCAGTAGGATGGGACAGGGGAACACTGAAGCTTTCTTT. Translation gives CASRMGQGNTEAFF.

CDR3 bases: TGTGCCAGCAGCCAATGGAGAGGGTCAGAAGCTTTCTTT. Amino acid sequence: CASSQWRGSEAFF. The rearrangement uses TRBV16 and TRBJ1-1, with no clear D. V dropped 1 base and J dropped 8 bases, with 11 bases sitting between them. Germline V gene lookup returns CDR1 KGHSY and CDR2 FQNENV. The CDR3 sequence is 13 residues long.

The chain couples TRBV15 to TRBJ2-2; D may be TRBD1 (6 bases). Germline lookup yields CDR1 LNHNV and CDR2 YYDKDF (reference sequence). The CDR3 runs to 19 residues. Trimming removed 1 base at V and 4 bases at J, with 22 bases between. CDR3 region: CATSRVPTTNRARTGELFF. DNA for the CDR3: TGTGCCACCAGCAGAGTTCCAACAACGAACAGGGCACGCACCGGGGAGCTGTTTTTT.

V is TRBV27 and J is TRBJ2-1, with 9 positions matching TRBD2. V shed 7 bases, J shed 3 bases, and the junction held 10 bases outside the gene matches. CDR1 is MNHEY, CDR2 SMNVEV, per germline (reference sequence). The CDR3 length is 16 residues. The CDR3 reads CASTLRGGRDYNEQFF. CDR3 in DNA: TGTGCCAGCACCCTGCGAGGCGGGAGGGACTACAATGAGCAGTTCTTC.

This rearrangement joins TRBV2 to TRBJ2-1; 9 bases match TRBD2. The CDR3 sequence is 14 residues long. Trimming removed 4 bases from V and 6 bases from J; junction bases left unmatched: 4. From germline, CDR1 is SNHLY and CDR2 FYNNEI. The CDR3 nucleotides read TGTGCCAGCAGTGGGACTAGCGCTGGCAATGAGCAGTTCTTC. Protein sequence: CASSGTSAGNEQFF.

The V and J genes are TRBV2 and TRBJ1-1, with a weak D call TRBD1 (5 bases). The CDR3 runs 12 residues. Per the germline V gene, CDR1 is SNHLY and CDR2 is FYNNEI. V gave up 8 bases and J gave up 6 bases, with 13 bases separating them. The chain's CDR3 is CASWGLSPEAFF. The DNA of the CDR3 is TGTGCCAGCTGGGGCTTGAGCCCTGAAGCTTTCTTT.